The 23 T cell receptor beta chains given below trace back to one sample, sequenced in a study of blood T cell repertoires in COVID-19 (dated by TCRdb to about 2020). Library construction relied on the immunoSEQ multiplex PCR assay. TCRdb re-hosts the immuneACCESS table, in-frame sequences only. Its copies lack some clones; in the studies checked, an unresolved V gene accounts for under half of them, and the cause for the rest is not known. The sample data list hundreds of thousands of clones, and about 91% of these were observed just once. The ten largest clones capture over 1.3% of the sample. The sequencing input was peripheral blood. The receptor set was obtained from a man older than 75 with acute or convalescent COVID-19.

The chain uses TRBV11-2 and TRBJ1-1, with D maybe TRBD1 (5 bases). The ends were cut back, 1 base at V and 2 bases at J, with 8 bases in the middle. The CDR3 is 14 residues long. Germline-derived CDR1 and CDR2 are SGHAT and FQNNGV. The CDR3 loop is CASSLVGGNTEAFF. The CDR3 DNA follows: TGTGCCAGCAGCTTAGTCGGGGGTAACACTGAAGCTTTCTTT.

Worth noting for this clone: Distinct nucleotide sequences in the sample also encode this CDR3. The chain carries TRBV7-2 and TRBJ2-7; 7 bases map to TRBD1. Germline V lookup: CDR1 SGHTA, CDR2 FQGNSA. The CDR3 contains 15 residues. V gave up 8 bases and J gave up 2 bases; unmatched junction bases: 12. CDR3 sequence reads: CASSLGQGVTYEQYF. The CDR3 nucleotides are TGTGCCAGCTCCTTAGGGCAGGGGGTAACCTACGAGCAGTACTTC.

The chain couples TRBV2 to TRBJ2-6, with 7 positions matching TRBD1. CDR1 is SNHLY, CDR2 FYNNEI, per germline. CDR3 length: 15 residues. Unmatched junction bases numbered 4, after V lost 4 bases and J lost 4 bases. The CDR3 spells CASSGQGTGANVLTF. The CDR3 DNA reads TGTGCCAGCAGTGGACAGGGAACCGGGGCCAACGTCCTGACTTTC.

The J gene is TRBJ2-7, the V gene TRBV7-2, with 9 positions matching TRBD1. This CDR3 is 17 amino acids long. J lost 4 bases, V lost 2 bases, and 12 bases had no gene match. Germline-derived CDR1 and CDR2 are SGHTA and FQGNSA. The CDR3 DNA reads as TGTGCCAGCAGCTTATTTGCTGCCGGGACAGGGAAATACGAGCAGTACTTC. Its translation is CASSLFAAGTGKYEQYF.

This clone has just one count. The chain links TRBV7-9 to TRBJ1-6, with unresolved D. Trimming took off 1 base at V and 7 bases at J, with 5 bases between the two ends. CDR1 is SEHNR, CDR2 FQNEAQ, per germline (reference sequence). CDR3 length: 13 amino acids. For the CDR3, the DNA is TGTGCCAGCAGCTTAGATCGGAATTCACCCCTCCACTTT. Amino acids: CASSLDRNSPLHF.

This chain's CDR3 is CASSQLSGTEAFF. The CDR3 nucleotides are TGTGCCAGCAGCCAACTGTCGGGCACTGAAGCTTTCTTT. The V call is TRBV3-1 (or the pseudogene TRBV3-2), the J call TRBJ1-1; D gene ambiguous. The CDR3 runs to 13 residues. Germline V gene sequence: CDR1 LGHDT, CDR2 YNNKEL (reference sequence). V gave up 2 bases and J gave up 4 bases, with 8 bases separating them.

The chain joins TRBV29-1 to TRBJ2-3, with TRBD2 matching over 8 bases. The V gene end was trimmed by 5 bases and the J gene end by 0 bases; junction bases not matched to a gene: 10. Germline CDR1 and CDR2: SQVTM and ANQGSEA. The CDR3 runs 16 residues. The CDR3: CSVPNVAGTSTDTQYF. The CDR3 DNA follows: TGCAGCGTTCCGAATGTAGCGGGGACTAGCACAGATACGCAGTATTTT.

The V and J genes are TRBV18 and TRBJ2-5, with TRBD2 identical over 14 bases. The trim removed 4 bases at V and 5 bases at J, leaving 9 bases unmatched. Germline loops: CDR1 KGHSH, CDR2 LQKENI. There are 17 residues in the CDR3. The CDR3 sequence is CASSRGTGTSGSETQYF. Written as DNA, the CDR3 is TGTGCCAGCTCACGGGGGACCGGGACTAGCGGGAGTGAGACCCAGTACTTC.

For the CDR3, the DNA is TGTGCCAGCAGCCAAGATTCGCCCACTAGCGTGCGCACAGATACGCAGTATTTT. The encoded protein is CASSQDSPTSVRTDTQYF. The chain carries TRBV3-1 (or the pseudogene TRBV3-2) and TRBJ2-3; the match to TRBD2 covers 7 bases. The CDR3 length is 18 residues. The trim removed 0 bases at V and 1 base at J, leaving 10 bases unmatched. Per germline, CDR1 LGHDT and CDR2 YNNKEL (reference sequence).

The chain couples TRBV4-1 to TRBJ1-4; 11 bases align to TRBD1. This CDR3 region has 19 residues. Germline assignment: CDR1 MGHRA and CDR2 YSYEKL. V gave up 8 bases and J gave up 8 bases; unmatched junction bases: 22. CDR3 in DNA: TGCGCCAGCCGCAAGGCCGGACAGGGGGCATATGACGAAGAGGAAAAACTGTTTTTT. Encoded protein: CASRKAGQGAYDEEEKLFF.

The chain is built from TRBV29-1 and TRBJ2-1, with 8 bases fitting TRBD1. Per the germline V gene, CDR1 is SQVTM and CDR2 is ANQGSEA. Trimming at V came to 4 bases and at J to 2 bases, leaving 4 bases not matched to a gene. The CDR3 totals 14 residues. The DNA of the CDR3 is TGCAGCGTTGCTCCAGGGGGCGCCTACAATGAGCAGTTCTTC. It is translated as CSVAPGGAYNEQFF.

V usage is TRBV20-1 and J usage is TRBJ2-2; D unresolved. V lost 5 bases, J lost 5 bases, and 6 bases lay in between. The CDR3 is made up of 11 amino acids. Germline V CDR1 and CDR2: DFQATT, SNEGSKA (reference sequence). The CDR3 loop reads CSAPRTGELFF. DNA of the CDR3: TGCAGTGCTCCCCGTACCGGGGAGCTGTTTTTT.

The rearrangement uses TRBV3-1 (or the pseudogene TRBV3-2) and TRBJ1-5, with a weak D call TRBD1 (5 bases). The CDR3 spans 15 residues. Germline V lookup: CDR1 LGHDT, CDR2 YNNKEL (reference sequence). The V and J ends lost 0 bases and 5 bases respectively, with 11 bases between them. The CDR3 sequence is CASSQDLGEDQPQHF. CDR3 DNA sequence: TGTGCCAGCAGCCAAGATTTGGGGGAGGATCAGCCCCAGCATTTT.

The V gene is TRBV5-5, the J gene TRBJ2-7, with D tentatively TRBD1 (6 bases). CDR1 and CDR2 from the germline V gene are SGHKS and YYEKEE (reference sequence). Trimming cost V 3 bases and J 2 bases, with 6 bases left between them. CDR3 size: 12 residues. CDR3 DNA: TGTGCCAGCAGCTGGGACACCTACGAGCAGTACTTC. This sequence encodes CASSWDTYEQYF.

The CDR3 is CATSTQNNEQFF. The CDR3 region has the DNA TGTGCCACCAGCACACAGAATAATGAGCAGTTCTTC. The chain uses TRBV24-1 and TRBJ2-1; no firm D call. V dropped 7 bases and J dropped 7 bases, with 10 bases sitting between them. The CDR3 loop spans 12 amino acids. Germline V gives CDR1 KGHDR, CDR2 SFDVKD.

This clone was seen once. V and J are TRBV6-2 or TRBV6-3 and TRBJ2-1, with TRBD1 matching 11 bases. Trimming at V came to 2 bases and at J to 8 bases, leaving 23 bases not matched to a gene. Germline V gene lookup returns CDR1 MNHEY and CDR2 SVGEGT. The CDR3 sequence is 21 residues long. This CDR3 is CASSYAPAFSDRGLSGDEQFF. DNA for the CDR3: TGTGCCAGCAGTTACGCTCCCGCTTTTTCGGACAGGGGGCTTTCGGGAGATGAGCAGTTCTTC.

In this sample, this clone turned up a few times. This sequence joins TRBV7-9 and TRBJ1-2; TRBD1 aligns across 8 bases. The CDR3 spans 16 residues. Germline CDR1 and CDR2: SEHNR and FQNEAQ (reference sequence). The J segment lost 4 bases and the V segment lost 2 bases, leaving 9 bases of the junction unmatched. The CDR3 DNA follows: TGTGCCAGCAGCTTATCCGGACAGGGAGTCTCCTATGGCTACACCTTC. It encodes CASSLSGQGVSYGYTF.

The chain links TRBV19 to TRBJ2-7, with 11 bases identical to TRBD2. J was trimmed by 0 bases and V by 4 bases; bases with no gene match: 2. Germline V gene data show CDR1 as LNHDA and CDR2 as SQIVND (reference sequence). The CDR3 spans 15 residues. The CDR3 DNA reads TGTGCCAGTAGTACTAGCGGGAGGTCCTCCTACGAGCAGTACTTC. Translated, it gives CASSTSGRSSYEQYF.

The chain uses TRBV29-1 and TRBJ2-7, with 7 bases identical to TRBD2. Germline V gene sequence: CDR1 SQVTM, CDR2 ANQGSEA. Unmatched junction bases numbered 11, after V lost 6 bases and J lost 6 bases. The CDR3 sequence is 13 residues long. This CDR3 is CSVGGDAAREQYF. CDR3 nucleotides: TGCAGCGTGGGGGGGGACGCCGCCCGCGAGCAGTACTTC.

The gene calls are TRBV7-9 and TRBJ2-7; D is possibly TRBD2 (6 bases). The V gene lost 0 bases and the J gene lost 2 bases, with 8 bases spanning the gap. Germline CDR1 SEHNR, CDR2 FQNEAQ (reference sequence). This CDR3 has 14 residues. The CDR3 nucleotides read TGTGCCAGCAGCTTAGCACTAGCCACCTACGAGCAGTACTTC. Protein sequence: CASSLALATYEQYF. Using reference TRBV7-9 and TRBJ2-7 for the parts outside the CDR3, the full variable domain is DTGVSQNPRHKITKRGQNVTFRCDPISEHNRLYWYRQTLGQGPEFLTYFQNEAQLEKSRLLSDRFSAERPKGSFSTLEIQRTEQGDSAMYLCASSLALATYEQYFGPGTRLTVT.

The gene calls are TRBV5-1 and TRBJ1-2, with TRBD1 matching over 8 bases. The trim removed 2 bases at V and 8 bases at J, leaving 5 bases unmatched. CDR3 size: 13 residues. Germline CDR1 SGHRS, CDR2 YFSETQ. CDR3 residues: CASSFLQGEGYTF. Written as DNA, the CDR3 is TGCGCCAGCAGCTTCCTACAGGGGGAGGGCTACACCTTC.

J is TRBJ2-2 and V is TRBV2; tentatively, D is TRBD2 (6 bases). The germline V gene has CDR1 SNHLY and CDR2 FYNNEI. V was trimmed by 7 bases and J by 5 bases, leaving 14 bases between them. The CDR3 has 14 amino acids. The CDR3: CASTRNGGTGELFF. DNA for the CDR3: TGTGCCAGCACCCGGAATGGGGGGACCGGGGAGCTGTTTTTT.

The rearrangement joins TRBV19 to TRBJ2-5; 7 nucleotides line up with TRBD2. This CDR3 contains 14 residues. CDR1 and CDR2 from the germline V gene are LNHDA and SQIVND (reference sequence). After removal of 4 bases from V and 2 bases from J, the junction contained 4 bases not matched to a gene. CDR3 sequence reads: CASSTPGLQETQYF. CDR3 nucleotides: TGTGCCAGTAGTACCCCGGGACTACAAGAGACCCAGTACTTC.